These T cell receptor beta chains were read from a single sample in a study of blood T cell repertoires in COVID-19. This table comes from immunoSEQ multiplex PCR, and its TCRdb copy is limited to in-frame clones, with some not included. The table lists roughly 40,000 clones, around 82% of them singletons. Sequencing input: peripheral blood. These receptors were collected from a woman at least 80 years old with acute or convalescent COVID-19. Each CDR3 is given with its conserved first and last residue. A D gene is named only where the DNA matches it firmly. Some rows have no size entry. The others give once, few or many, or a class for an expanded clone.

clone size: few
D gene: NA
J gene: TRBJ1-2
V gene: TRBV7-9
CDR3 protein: CASSLGQNYGYTF
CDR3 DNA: TGTGCCAGCAGCTTAGGACAAAACTATGGCTACACCTTC

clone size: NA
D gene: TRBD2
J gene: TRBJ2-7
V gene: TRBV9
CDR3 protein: CASSDGKTSGRYEQYF
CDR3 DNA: TGTGCCAGCAGCGATGGGAAGACTAGCGGGAGGTACGAGCAGTACTTC

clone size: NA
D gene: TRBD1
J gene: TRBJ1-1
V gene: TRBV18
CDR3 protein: CASSRVTGGTEAFF
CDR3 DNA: TGTGCCAGCTCGCGAGTGACAGGGGGGACTGAAGCTTTCTTT

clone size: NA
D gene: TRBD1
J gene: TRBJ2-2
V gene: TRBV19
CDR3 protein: CASIGTGVTGELFF
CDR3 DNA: TGTGCCAGTATCGGGACAGGAGTCACCGGGGAGCTGTTTTTT

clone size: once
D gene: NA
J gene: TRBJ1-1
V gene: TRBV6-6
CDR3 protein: CASSYAGGITEAFF
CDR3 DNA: TGTGCCAGCAGTTACGCGGGGGGGATCACTGAAGCTTTCTTT

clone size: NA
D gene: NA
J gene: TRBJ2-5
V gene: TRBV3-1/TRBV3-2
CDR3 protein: CASSQGATQYF
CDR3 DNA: TGTGCCAGCAGCCAAGGGGCGACCCAGTACTTC

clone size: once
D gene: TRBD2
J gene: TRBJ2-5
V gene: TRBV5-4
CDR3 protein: CASSLSGIRKETQYF
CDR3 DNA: TGTGCCAGCAGCCTTAGCGGGATCAGAAAAGAGACCCAGTACTTC

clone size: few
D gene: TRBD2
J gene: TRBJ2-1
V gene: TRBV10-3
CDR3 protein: CAISESGTSGSRGNEQFF
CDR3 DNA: TGTGCCATCAGTGAGTCAGGGACTAGCGGCTCCAGAGGCAATGAGCAGTTCTTC

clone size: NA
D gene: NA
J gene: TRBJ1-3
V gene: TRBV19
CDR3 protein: CASSAAATSGNTIYF
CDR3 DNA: TGTGCCAGTAGTGCCGCAGCGACGTCCGGAAACACCATATATTTT

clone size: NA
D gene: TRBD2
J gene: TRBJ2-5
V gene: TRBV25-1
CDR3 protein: CASSGETSGRARETQYF
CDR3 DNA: TGTGCCAGCAGTGGGGAGACTAGCGGGAGGGCCCGGGAGACCCAGTACTTC

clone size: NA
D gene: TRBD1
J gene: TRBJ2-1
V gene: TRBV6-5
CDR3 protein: CASSWAGGYNEQFF
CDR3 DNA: TGTGCCAGCAGCTGGGCAGGGGGCTACAATGAGCAGTTCTTC

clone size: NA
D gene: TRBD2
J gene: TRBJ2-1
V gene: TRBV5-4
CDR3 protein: CASSSTGLAGENNEQFF
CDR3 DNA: TGTGCCAGCAGCTCGACGGGACTAGCGGGAGAAAACAATGAGCAGTTCTTC

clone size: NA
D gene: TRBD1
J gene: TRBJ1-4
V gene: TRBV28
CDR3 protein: CASSLAGTGDEKLFF
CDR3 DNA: TGTGCCAGCAGTTTGGCCGGGACAGGGGATGAAAAACTGTTTTTT

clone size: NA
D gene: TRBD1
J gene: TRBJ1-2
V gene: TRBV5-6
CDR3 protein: CASRFRGFNYGYTF
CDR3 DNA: TGTGCCAGCAGATTCAGGGGGTTTAACTATGGCTACACCTTC

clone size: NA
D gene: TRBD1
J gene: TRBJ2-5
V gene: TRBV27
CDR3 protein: CASSLRTGGRETQYF
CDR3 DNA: TGTGCCAGCAGTTTGCGGACAGGGGGCAGAGAGACCCAGTACTTC

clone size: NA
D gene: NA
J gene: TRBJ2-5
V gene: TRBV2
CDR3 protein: CASSSQETQYF
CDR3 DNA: TGTGCCAGCAGCTCCCAAGAGACCCAGTACTTC

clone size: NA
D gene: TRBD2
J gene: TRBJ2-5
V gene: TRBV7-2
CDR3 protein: CASSLGTSGRKETQYF
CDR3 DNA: TGTGCCAGCAGCTTGGGGACTAGCGGGAGGAAGGAGACCCAGTACTTC

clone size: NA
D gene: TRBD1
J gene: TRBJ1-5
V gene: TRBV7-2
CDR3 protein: CASSLAGGAYQPQHF
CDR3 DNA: TGTGCCAGCAGCTTAGCAGGGGGCGCTTATCAGCCCCAGCATTTT

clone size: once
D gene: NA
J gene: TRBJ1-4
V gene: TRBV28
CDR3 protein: CASRDNEKLFF
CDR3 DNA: TGTGCCAGCCGAGATAATGAAAAACTGTTTTTT

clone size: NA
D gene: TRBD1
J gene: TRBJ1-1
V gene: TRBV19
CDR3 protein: CASSIGPQGGTEAFF
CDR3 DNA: TGTGCCAGTAGTATCGGACCACAGGGGGGGACTGAAGCTTTCTTT

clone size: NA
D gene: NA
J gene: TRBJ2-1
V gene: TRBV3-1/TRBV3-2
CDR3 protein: CASSPRGQGNEQFF
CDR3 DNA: TGTGCCAGCAGCCCCCGTGGGCAGGGCAATGAGCAGTTCTTC

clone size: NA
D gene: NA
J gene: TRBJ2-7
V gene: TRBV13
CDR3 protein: CASSLSLFSYEQYF
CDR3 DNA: TGTGCCAGCAGCTTAAGCCTGTTCTCCTACGAGCAGTACTTC

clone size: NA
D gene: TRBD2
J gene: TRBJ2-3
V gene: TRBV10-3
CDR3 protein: CAIVAGREDTQYF
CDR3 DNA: TGTGCCATTGTGGCGGGGCGGGAGGATACGCAGTATTTT

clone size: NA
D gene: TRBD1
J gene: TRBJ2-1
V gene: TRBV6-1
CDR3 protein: CASSEPDRGLSSYNEQFF
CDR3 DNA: TGTGCCAGCAGTGAACCCGACAGGGGGCTTTCGTCCTACAATGAGCAGTTCTTC

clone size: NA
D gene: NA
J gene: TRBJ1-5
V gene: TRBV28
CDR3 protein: CASRAGTMIQPQHF
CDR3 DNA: TGTGCCAGCAGGGCCGGGACAATGATCCAGCCCCAGCATTTT

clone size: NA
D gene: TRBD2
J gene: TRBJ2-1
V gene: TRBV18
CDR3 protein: CASSTDSGRINNEQFF
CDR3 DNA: TGTGCCAGCTCAACAGATAGCGGGAGGATTAACAATGAGCAGTTCTTC

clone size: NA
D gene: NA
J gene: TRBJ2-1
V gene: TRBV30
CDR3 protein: CAWGSMEQFF
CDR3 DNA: TGTGCCTGGGGCAGTATGGAGCAGTTCTTC

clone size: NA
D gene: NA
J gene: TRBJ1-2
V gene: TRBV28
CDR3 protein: CASSLWALPYGYTF
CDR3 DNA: TGTGCCAGCAGTTTATGGGCCCTCCCCTATGGCTACACCTTC

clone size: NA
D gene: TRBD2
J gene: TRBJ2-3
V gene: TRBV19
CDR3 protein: CASSWGGAGDTQYF
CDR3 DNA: TGTGCCAGTAGTTGGGGGGGAGCAGGAGATACGCAGTATTTT

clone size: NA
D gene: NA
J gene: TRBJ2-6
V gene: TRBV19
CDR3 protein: CATAPAGANVLTF
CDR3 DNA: TGTGCCACCGCCCCAGCGGGGGCCAACGTCCTGACTTTC

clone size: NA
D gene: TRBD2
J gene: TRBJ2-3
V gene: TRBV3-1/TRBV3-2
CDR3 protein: CASSQAVTRSGRDTDTQYF
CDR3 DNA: TGTGCCAGCAGCCAAGCCGTTACCCGTAGCGGGAGAGACACAGATACGCAGTATTTT

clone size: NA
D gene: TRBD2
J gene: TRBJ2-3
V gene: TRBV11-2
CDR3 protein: CASSTASGSRDTQYF
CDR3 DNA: TGTGCCAGCAGCACAGCTAGCGGGAGTAGGGATACGCAGTATTTT

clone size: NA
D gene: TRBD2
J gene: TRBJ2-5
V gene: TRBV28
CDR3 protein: CASRLAGQETQYF
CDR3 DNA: TGTGCCAGCAGACTAGCGGGCCAAGAGACCCAGTACTTC

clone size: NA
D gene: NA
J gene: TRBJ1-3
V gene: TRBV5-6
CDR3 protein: CASSLGQVPSGNTIYF
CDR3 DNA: TGTGCCAGCAGCTTGGGTCAGGTCCCCAGTGGAAACACCATATATTTT

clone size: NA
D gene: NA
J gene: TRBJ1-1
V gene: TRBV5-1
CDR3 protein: CASSLLTGLNTEAFF
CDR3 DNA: TGCGCCAGCAGCCTATTGACAGGACTGAACACTGAAGCTTTCTTT

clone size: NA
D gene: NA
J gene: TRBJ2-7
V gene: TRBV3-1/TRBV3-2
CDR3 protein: CASSLNSFNEQYF
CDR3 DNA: TGTGCCAGCAGCCTCAACTCTTTTAACGAGCAGTACTTC

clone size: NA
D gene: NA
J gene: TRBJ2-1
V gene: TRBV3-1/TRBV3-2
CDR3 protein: CASSRSNLGRNEQFF
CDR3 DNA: TGTGCCAGCAGCCGCTCAAACTTGGGGCGAAATGAGCAGTTCTTC

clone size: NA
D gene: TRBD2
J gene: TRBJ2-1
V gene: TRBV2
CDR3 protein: CASSKTSGRSYNEQFF
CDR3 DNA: TGTGCCAGCAGTAAGACTAGCGGGAGATCCTACAATGAGCAGTTCTTC

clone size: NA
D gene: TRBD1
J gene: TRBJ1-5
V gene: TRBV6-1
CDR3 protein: CASREGQGRVDQPQHF
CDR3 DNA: TGTGCCAGCAGGGAAGGACAGGGGAGGGTGGATCAGCCCCAGCATTTT

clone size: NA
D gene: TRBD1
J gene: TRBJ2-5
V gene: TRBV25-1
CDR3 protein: CASSPGGQGSETQYF
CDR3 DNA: TGTGCCAGCTCACCCGGAGGACAGGGGTCGGAGACCCAGTACTTC

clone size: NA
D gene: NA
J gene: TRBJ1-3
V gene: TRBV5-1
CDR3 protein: CASSNSGARTGNTIYF
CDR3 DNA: TGCGCCAGCAGCAACTCAGGGGCTAGGACTGGAAACACCATATATTTT

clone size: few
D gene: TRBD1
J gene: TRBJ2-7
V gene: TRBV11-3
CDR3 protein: CASSLDSAGQGGEQYF
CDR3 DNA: TGTGCCAGCAGCTTAGACTCCGCGGGACAGGGTGGAGAGCAGTACTTC

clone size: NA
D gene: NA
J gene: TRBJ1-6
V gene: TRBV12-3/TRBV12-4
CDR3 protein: CASSFNNSPLHF
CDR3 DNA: TGTGCCAGCAGTTTTAATAATTCACCCCTCCACTTT

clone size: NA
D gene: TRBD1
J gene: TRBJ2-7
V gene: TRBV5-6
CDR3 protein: CASSFGQDNYEQYF
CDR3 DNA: TGTGCCAGCAGCTTTGGACAGGACAACTACGAGCAGTACTTC

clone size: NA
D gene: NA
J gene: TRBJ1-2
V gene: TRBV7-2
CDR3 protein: CASTQAGVGNYGYTF
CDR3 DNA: TGTGCCAGCACCCAGGCGGGGGTCGGGAACTATGGCTACACCTTC

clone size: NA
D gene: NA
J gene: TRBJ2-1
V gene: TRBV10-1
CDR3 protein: CASSEWSDRNEQFF
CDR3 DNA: TGCGCCAGCAGTGAGTGGTCAGATCGAAATGAGCAGTTCTTC

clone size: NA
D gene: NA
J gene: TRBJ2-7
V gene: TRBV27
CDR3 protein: CASRGGYEQYF
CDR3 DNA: TGTGCCAGCAGAGGGGGCTACGAGCAGTACTTC

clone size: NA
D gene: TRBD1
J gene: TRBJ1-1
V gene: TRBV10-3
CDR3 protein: CAISARDRGEAFF
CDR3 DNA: TGTGCCATCAGTGCCCGGGACAGGGGAGAAGCTTTCTTT

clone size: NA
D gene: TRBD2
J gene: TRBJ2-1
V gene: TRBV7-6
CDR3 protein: CASSPGLAGEQFF
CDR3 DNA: TGTGCCAGCAGCCCCGGACTAGCTGGAGAGCAGTTCTTC

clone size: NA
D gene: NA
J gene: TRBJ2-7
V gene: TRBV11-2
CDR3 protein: CASRNPREQYF
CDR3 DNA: TGTGCCAGCAGGAATCCGAGGGAGCAGTACTTC

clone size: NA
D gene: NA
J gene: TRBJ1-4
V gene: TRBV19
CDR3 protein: CASTESTNEKLFF
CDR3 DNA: TGTGCCAGTACGGAGTCAACTAATGAAAAACTGTTTTTT

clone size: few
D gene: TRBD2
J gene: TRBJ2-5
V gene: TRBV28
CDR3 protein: CASSPGLANAGETQYF
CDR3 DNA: TGTGCCAGCTCCCCCGGACTAGCGAACGCTGGAGAGACCCAGTACTTC

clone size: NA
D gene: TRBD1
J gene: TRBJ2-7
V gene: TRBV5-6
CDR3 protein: CASSAGTGEQYF
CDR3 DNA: TGTGCCAGCAGCGCAGGGACAGGCGAGCAGTACTTC

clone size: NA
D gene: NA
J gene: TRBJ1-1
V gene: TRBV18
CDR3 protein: CASSVDRNTEAFF
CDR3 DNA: TGTGCCAGCTCAGTGGACAGGAACACTGAAGCTTTCTTT

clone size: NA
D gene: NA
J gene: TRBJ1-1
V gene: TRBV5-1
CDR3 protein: CASSAIRGGVNTEAFF
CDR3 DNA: TGCGCCAGCAGCGCTATCAGGGGAGGGGTGAACACTGAAGCTTTCTTT

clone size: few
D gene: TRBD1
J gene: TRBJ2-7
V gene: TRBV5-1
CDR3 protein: CASSSGQGFYEQYF
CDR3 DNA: TGCGCCAGCAGCTCGGGACAGGGCTTCTACGAGCAGTACTTC

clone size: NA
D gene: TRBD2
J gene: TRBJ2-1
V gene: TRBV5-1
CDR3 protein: CASSLSLGTSYEQFF
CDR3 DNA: TGCGCCAGCAGCTTGAGTCTCGGGACTAGCTATGAGCAGTTCTTC

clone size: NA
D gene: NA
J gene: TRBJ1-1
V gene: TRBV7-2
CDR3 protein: CASSSQIEAFF
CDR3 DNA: TGTGCCAGCAGTTCACAGATTGAAGCTTTCTTT

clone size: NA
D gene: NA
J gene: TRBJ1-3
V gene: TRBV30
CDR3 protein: CAWSHFWGAAGNTIYF
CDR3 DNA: TGTGCCTGGAGCCACTTTTGGGGAGCGGCTGGAAACACCATATATTTT